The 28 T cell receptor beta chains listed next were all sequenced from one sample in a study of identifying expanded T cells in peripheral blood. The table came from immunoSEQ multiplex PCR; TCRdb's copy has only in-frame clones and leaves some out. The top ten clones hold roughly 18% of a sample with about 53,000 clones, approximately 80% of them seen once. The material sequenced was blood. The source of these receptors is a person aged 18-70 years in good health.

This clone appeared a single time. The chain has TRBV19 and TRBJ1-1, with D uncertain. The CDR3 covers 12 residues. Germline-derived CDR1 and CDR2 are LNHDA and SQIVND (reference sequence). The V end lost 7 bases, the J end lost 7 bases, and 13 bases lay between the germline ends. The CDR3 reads CASTRLDGEAFF. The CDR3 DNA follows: TGTGCCAGTACCCGTCTAGACGGTGAAGCTTTCTTT.

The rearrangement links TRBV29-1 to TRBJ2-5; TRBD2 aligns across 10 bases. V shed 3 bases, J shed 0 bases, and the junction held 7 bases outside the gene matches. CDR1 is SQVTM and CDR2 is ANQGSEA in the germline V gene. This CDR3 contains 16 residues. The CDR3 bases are TGCAGCGTTGATTTTCCACTAGCGGGGTACCAAGAGACCCAGTACTTC. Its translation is CSVDFPLAGYQETQYF. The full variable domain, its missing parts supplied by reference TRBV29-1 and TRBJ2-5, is SAVISQKPSRDICQRGTSLTIQCQVDSQVTMMFWYRQQPGQSLTLIATANQGSEATYESGFVIDKFPISRPNLTFSTLTVSNMSPEDSSIYLCSVDFPLAGYQETQYFGPGTRLLVL.

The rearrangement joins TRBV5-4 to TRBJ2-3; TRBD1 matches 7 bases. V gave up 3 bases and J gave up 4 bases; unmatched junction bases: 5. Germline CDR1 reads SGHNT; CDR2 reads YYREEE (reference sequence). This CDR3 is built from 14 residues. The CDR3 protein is CASSSPTGPDTQYF. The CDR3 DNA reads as TGTGCCAGCAGCTCCCCGACAGGGCCAGATACGCAGTATTTT.

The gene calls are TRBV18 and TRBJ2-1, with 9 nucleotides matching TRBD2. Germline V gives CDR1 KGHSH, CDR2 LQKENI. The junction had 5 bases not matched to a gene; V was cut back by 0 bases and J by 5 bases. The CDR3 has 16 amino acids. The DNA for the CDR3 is TGTGCCAGCTCACCACCGCTAGCGGGAAAAAACAATGAGCAGTTCTTC. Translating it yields CASSPPLAGKNNEQFF. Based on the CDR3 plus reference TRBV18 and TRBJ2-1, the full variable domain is NAGVMQNPRHLVRRRGQEARLRCSPMKGHSHVYWYRQLPEEGLKFMVYLQKENIIDESGMPKERFSAEFPKEGPSILRIQQVVRGDSAAYFCASSPPLAGKNNEQFFGPGTRLTVL.

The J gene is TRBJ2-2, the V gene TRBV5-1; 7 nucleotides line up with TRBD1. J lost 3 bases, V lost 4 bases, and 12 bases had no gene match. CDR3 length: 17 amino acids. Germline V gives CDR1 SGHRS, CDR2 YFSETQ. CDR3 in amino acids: CASSVRGLEGDTGELFF. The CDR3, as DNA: TGCGCCAGCAGCGTGAGGGGGCTCGAAGGGGACACCGGGGAGCTGTTTTTT.

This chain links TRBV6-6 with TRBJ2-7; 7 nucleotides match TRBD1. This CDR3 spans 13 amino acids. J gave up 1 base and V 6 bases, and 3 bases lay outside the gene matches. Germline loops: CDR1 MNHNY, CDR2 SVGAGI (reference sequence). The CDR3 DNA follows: TGTGCCAGCAGAAAGGGACAGTCCTACGAGCAGTACTTC. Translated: CASRKGQSYEQYF.

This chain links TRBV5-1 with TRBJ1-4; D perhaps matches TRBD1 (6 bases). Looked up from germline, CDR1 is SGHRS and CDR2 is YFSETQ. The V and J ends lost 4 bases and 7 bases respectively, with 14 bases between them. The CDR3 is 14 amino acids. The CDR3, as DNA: TGCGCCAGCAGCCTGACAGGTGGGATTGAAAAACTGTTTTTT. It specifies CASSLTGGIEKLFF.

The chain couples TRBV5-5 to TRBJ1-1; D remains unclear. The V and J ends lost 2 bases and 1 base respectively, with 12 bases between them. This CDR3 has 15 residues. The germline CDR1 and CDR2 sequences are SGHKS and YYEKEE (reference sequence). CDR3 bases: TGTGCCAGCAGCTTTGGCTCCACCTGGAACACTGAAGCTTTCTTT. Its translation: CASSFGSTWNTEAFF.

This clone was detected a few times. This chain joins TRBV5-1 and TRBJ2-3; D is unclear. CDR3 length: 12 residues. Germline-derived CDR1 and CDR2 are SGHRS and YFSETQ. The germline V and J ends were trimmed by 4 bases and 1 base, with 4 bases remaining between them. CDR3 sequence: CASSRGTDTQYF. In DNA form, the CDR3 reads TGCGCCAGCAGCCGGGGCACAGATACGCAGTATTTT.

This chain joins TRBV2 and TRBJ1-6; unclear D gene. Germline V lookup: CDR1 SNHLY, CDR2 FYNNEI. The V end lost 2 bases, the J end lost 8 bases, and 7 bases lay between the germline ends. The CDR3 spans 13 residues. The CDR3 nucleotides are TGTGCCAGCAGTGAAAGGGCGGATTCACCCCTCCACTTT. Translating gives CASSERADSPLHF.

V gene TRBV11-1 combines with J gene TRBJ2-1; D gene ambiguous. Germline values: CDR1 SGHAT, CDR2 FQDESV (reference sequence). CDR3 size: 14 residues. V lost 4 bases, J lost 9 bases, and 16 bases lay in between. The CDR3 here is CASSSKTRSREQFF. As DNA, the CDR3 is TGTGCCAGCAGCTCGAAAACAAGATCACGTGAGCAGTTCTTC.

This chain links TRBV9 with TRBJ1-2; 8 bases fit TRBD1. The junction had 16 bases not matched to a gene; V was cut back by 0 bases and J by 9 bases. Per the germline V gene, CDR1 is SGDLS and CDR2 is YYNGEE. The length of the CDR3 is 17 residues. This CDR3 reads CASSVVTGGSPSERYTF. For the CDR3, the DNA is TGTGCCAGCAGCGTAGTTACAGGGGGGAGCCCTTCGGAACGCTACACCTTC. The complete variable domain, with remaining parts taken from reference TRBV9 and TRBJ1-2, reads DSGVTQTPKHLITATGQRVTLRCSPRSGDLSVYWYQQSLDQGLQFLIQYYNGEERAKGNILERFSAQQFPDLHSELNLSSLELGDSALYFCASSVVTGGSPSERYTFGSGTRLTVV.

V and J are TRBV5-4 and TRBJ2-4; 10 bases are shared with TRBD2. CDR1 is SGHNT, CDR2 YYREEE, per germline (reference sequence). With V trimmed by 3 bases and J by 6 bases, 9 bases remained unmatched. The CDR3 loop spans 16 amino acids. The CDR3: CASSSSKREGLNIQYF. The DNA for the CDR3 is TGTGCCAGCAGCTCCTCCAAGCGGGAGGGGCTAAACATTCAGTACTTC.

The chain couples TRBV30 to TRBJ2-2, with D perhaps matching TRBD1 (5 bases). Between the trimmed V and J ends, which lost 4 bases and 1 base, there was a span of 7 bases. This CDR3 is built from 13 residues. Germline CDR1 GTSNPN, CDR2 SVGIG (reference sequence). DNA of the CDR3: TGTGCCTGGACAGGGCTGAACACCGGGGAGCTGTTTTTT. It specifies CAWTGLNTGELFF. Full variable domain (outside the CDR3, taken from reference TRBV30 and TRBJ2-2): SQTIHQWPATLVQPVGSPLSLECTVEGTSNPNLYWYRQAAGRGLQLLFYSVGIGQISSEVPQNLSASRPQDRQFILSSKKLLLSDSGFYLCAWTGLNTGELFFGEGSRLTVL.

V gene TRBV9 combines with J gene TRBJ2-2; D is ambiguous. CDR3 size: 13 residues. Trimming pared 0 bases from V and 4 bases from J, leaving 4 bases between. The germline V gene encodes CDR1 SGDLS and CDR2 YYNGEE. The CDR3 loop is CASSVATTGELFF. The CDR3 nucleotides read TGTGCCAGCAGCGTAGCTACCACCGGGGAGCTGTTTTTT.

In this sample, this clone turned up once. CDR3 bases: TGTGCCAGCAGCCCGCCCAGGTCGGCCAAAAACATTCAGTACTTC. Residues: CASSPPRSAKNIQYF. V gene TRBV7-9 combines with J gene TRBJ2-4; D ambiguous. The CDR3 totals 15 residues. Trimming stripped 5 bases from V and 1 base from J, with 12 bases between. From germline, CDR1 is SEHNR and CDR2 FQNEAQ (reference sequence).

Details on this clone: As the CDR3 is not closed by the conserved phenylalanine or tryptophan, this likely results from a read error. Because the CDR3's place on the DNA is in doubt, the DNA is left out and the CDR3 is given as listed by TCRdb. The CDR3: CASSLRTSGALEV. The chain recombines TRBV7-8 with TRBJ2-3; the D segment call TRBD2 is taken from the table without a DNA check. Germline V lookup: CDR1 SGHVS, CDR2 FQNEAQ. Both ends counted, the CDR3 spans 13 residues.

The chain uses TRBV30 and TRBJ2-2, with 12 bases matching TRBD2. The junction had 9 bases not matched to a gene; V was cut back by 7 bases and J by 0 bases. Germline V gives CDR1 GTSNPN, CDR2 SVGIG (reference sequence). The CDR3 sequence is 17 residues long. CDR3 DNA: TGTGCCTTAATTAGACTAGCGGGGGCCTCGAACACCGGGGAGCTGTTTTTT. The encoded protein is CALIRLAGASNTGELFF.

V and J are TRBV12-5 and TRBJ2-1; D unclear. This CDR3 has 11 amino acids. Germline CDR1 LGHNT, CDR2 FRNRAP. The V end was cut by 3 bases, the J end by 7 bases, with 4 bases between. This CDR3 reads CASGFRNEQFF. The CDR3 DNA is TGTGCTAGTGGTTTTCGAAATGAGCAGTTCTTC.

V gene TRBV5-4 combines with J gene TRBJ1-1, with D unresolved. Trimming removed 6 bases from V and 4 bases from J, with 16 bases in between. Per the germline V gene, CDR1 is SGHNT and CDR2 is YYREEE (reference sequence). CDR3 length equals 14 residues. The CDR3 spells CASNREVAGTEAFF. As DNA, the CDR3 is TGTGCCAGCAACCGGGAGGTGGCGGGCACTGAAGCTTTCTTT.

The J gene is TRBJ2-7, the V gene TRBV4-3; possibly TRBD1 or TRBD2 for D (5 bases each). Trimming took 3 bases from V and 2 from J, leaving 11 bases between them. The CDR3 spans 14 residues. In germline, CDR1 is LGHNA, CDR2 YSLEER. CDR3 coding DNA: TGCGCCAGCAGCCAGATCGAGGGGCCCTACGAGCAGTACTTC. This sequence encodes CASSQIEGPYEQYF.

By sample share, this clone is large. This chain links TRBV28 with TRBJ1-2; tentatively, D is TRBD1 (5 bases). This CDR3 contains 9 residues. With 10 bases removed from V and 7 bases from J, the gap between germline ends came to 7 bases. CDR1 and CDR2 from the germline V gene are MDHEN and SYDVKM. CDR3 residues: CATQGGYTF. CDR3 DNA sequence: TGTGCCACCCAGGGTGGCTACACCTTC.

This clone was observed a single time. CDR3 amino acids: CASIGRKFNYGYTF. The CDR3 bases are TGTGCCTCCATTGGACGGAAGTTTAACTATGGCTACACCTTC. The V and J genes are TRBV30 and TRBJ1-2; D is uncertain. CDR3 length: 14 amino acids. Trimming took off 7 bases at V and 1 base at J, with 16 bases between the two ends. From germline, CDR1 is GTSNPN and CDR2 SVGIG (reference sequence).

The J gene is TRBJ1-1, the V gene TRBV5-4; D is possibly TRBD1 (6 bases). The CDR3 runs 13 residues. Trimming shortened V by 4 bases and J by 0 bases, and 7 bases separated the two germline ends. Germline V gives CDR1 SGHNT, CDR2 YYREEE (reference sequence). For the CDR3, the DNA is TGTGCCAGCAGCAGGACAGTGAACACTGAAGCTTTCTTT. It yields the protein CASSRTVNTEAFF.

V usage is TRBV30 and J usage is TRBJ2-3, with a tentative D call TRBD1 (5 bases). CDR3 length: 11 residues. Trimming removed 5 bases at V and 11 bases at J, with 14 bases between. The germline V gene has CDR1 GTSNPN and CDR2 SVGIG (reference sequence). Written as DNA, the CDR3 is TGTGCCTGGGTTACAGGAAATATGCAGTATTTT. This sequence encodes CAWVTGNMQYF.

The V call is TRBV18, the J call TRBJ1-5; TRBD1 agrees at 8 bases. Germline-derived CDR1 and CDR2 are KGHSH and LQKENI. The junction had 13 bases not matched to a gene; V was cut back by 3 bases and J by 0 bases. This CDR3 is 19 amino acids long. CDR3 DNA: TGTGCCAGCTCACCGCGAGGACAGGGTGGTTTTGCTAGCAATCAGCCCCAGCATTTT. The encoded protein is CASSPRGQGGFASNQPQHF.

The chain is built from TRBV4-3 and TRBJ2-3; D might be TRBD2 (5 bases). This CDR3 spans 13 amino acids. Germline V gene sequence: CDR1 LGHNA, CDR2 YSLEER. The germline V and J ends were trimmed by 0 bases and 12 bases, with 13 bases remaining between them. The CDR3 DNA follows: TGCGCCAGCAGCCAAGAGGCACGGACTGCCCAGTATTTT. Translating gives CASSQEARTAQYF.

The CDR3 here is CASSIKPPGAGVEAFF. The CDR3 DNA is TGTGCCAGTAGTATAAAACCGCCAGGGGCGGGGGTTGAAGCTTTCTTT. J is TRBJ1-1 and V is TRBV19; TRBD1 might be the D (6 bases). CDR3 length equals 16 residues. Germline V gene sequence: CDR1 LNHDA, CDR2 SQIVND (reference sequence). V lost 2 bases, J lost 7 bases, and 20 bases lay in between. Using reference TRBV19 and TRBJ1-1 for the parts outside the CDR3, the full variable domain is DGGITQSPKYLFRKEGQNVTLSCEQNLNHDAMYWYRQDPGQGLRLIYYSQIVNDFQKGDIAEGYSVSREKKESFPLTVTSAQKNPTAFYLCASSIKPPGAGVEAFFGQGTRLTVV.